Listed here is a single TCR beta chain. This sample was included in a study of blood T cell repertoires in COVID-19. On the study more broadly: The United States, Italy and Spain were the sources of the acute and convalescent COVID-19 samples. PBMCs, B-cell-depleted T cells, or T cells provided the cDNA or gDNA that made up the material.

Authors' data handling: Quantification of nucleated cells was approximated via reference gene primer amplification. Only in-frame clones appear in the TCRdb table, and some are missing; sequencing was by immunoSEQ multiplex PCR. That table gives V, J and clone size, and the DNA gave D and trimming. Among some 99,000 clones, approximately 80% were seen once, and the ten largest hold 6% to 7%. The CDR3 sequence is 16 residues long. Germline V gives CDR1 LGHDT, CDR2 YNNKEL (reference sequence). V lost 4 bases to trimming and J lost 6 bases, with 22 bases between them. This TCR derives from a woman in her forties or fifties with acute or convalescent COVID-19. Source material: peripheral blood. V and J are TRBV3-1 (or the pseudogene TRBV3-2) and TRBJ2-7; D gene uncertain. The CDR3 loop is CASSPRNLVTGPEQYF. In DNA form, the CDR3 reads TGTGCCAGCAGCCCTCGTAACCTTGTCACCGGTCCCGAGCAGTACTTC.